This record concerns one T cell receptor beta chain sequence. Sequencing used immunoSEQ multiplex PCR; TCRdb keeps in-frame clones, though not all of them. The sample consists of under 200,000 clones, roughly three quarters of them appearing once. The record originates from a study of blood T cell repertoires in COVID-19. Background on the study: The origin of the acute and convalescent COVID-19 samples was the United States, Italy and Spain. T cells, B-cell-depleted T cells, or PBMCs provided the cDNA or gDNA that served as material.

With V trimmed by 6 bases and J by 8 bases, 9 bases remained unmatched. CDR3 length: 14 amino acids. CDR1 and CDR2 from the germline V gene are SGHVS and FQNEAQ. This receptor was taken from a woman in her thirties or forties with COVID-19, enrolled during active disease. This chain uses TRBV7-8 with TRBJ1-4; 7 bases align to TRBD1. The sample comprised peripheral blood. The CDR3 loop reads CASSDRTGGEKLFF. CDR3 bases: TGTGCCAGCAGTGACCGGACAGGAGGGGAAAAACTGTTTTTT.